A single sample is the source of the 9 T cell receptor beta chains below, sequenced in a study of shared clonotypes between healthy human individuals. Naive CD8 cells lacked CD45RO and underwent positive selection for CCR7, leaving out terminally differentiated effector memory CD45RA+ cells. Only in-frame clones appear in the TCRdb table, and some are missing; sequencing was by immunoSEQ multiplex PCR. The table has about 590,000 clones, over 95% seen once. Sequencing used naive CD8+ T cells sorted from blood. The source is a woman aged 25 to 39 in good health.

J is TRBJ2-7 and V is TRBV27; 8 nucleotides align to TRBD2. The J segment lost 2 bases and the V segment lost 2 bases, leaving 8 bases of the junction unmatched. CDR3 length: 16 residues. The V gene's germline CDR1 is MNHEY and CDR2 SMNVEV (reference sequence). The CDR3, as DNA: TGTGCCAGCAGTTTAGACGCTAGCGGGTCCCCCTACGAGCAGTACTTC. Translated: CASSLDASGSPYEQYF.

V usage is TRBV10-1 and J usage is TRBJ2-1; D is undetermined. Germline values: CDR1 WNHNN, CDR2 SYGVQD (reference sequence). The ends were cut back, 1 base at V and 4 bases at J, with 5 bases in the middle. The CDR3 is 13 residues long. CDR3 DNA: TGCGCCAGCAGTGAGTATAGATACAATGAGCAGTTCTTC. Translating it yields CASSEYRYNEQFF.

On this clone itself: Additional DNA sequences in this sample encode the identical CDR3. This sequence joins TRBV2 and TRBJ2-7; TRBD1 aligns across 8 bases. This CDR3 has 16 residues. The junction had 8 bases not matched to a gene; V was cut back by 2 bases and J by 2 bases. CDR1 is SNHLY, CDR2 FYNNEI, per germline. The CDR3 loop is CASSENLGTGPYEQYF. In nucleotides, the CDR3 is TGTGCCAGCAGTGAAAACTTAGGGACAGGTCCCTACGAGCAGTACTTC.

CDR3 DNA sequence: TGTGCCACCTCTGGGAGGGGCGAGAATAATGAAAAACTGTTTTTT. This codes for CATSGRGENNEKLFF. The chain combines TRBV27 with TRBJ1-4, with D possibly being TRBD1 (5 bases). CDR1 MNHEY and CDR2 SMNVEV come from the germline V gene (reference sequence). The length of the CDR3 is 15 residues. V lost 10 bases and J lost 4, with 19 bases in between.

Notes on this clone: Other DNA sequences in the same sample also yield this CDR3. The chain combines TRBV7-9 with TRBJ2-1, with a tentative D call TRBD1 (6 bases). The CDR3 extends over 14 amino acids. Germline V gene sequence: CDR1 SEHNR, CDR2 FQNEAQ (reference sequence). V dropped 0 bases and J dropped 4 bases, with 7 bases sitting between them. This chain's CDR3 is CASSLATGYNEQFF. CDR3 sequence (DNA): TGTGCCAGCAGCTTAGCGACAGGATACAATGAGCAGTTCTTC.

As concerns this clone: Germline is not matched at one junction end, which may reflect a read error. CDR3 bases: TGTACCAGCAGTTTAGACAGGGGCCGGAAAGGAGAGACCCAGTACTTC. The encoded protein is CTSSLDRGRKGETQYF. The chain has TRBV28 and TRBJ2-5, with TRBD1 matching over 8 bases. Germline assignment: CDR1 MDHEN and CDR2 SYDVKM. This CDR3 has 16 residues.

The genes are TRBV4-1 and TRBJ2-7, with D unclear. The V end lost 0 bases, the J end lost 0 bases, and 9 bases lay between the germline ends. Germline V lookup: CDR1 MGHRA, CDR2 YSYEKL. The CDR3 is 15 residues long. This CDR3 reads CASSQDPSLSYEQYF. The CDR3 DNA reads TGCGCCAGCAGCCAAGACCCTAGTCTCTCCTACGAGCAGTACTTC.

V is TRBV28 and J is TRBJ1-5; 8 positions agree with TRBD1. Per the germline V gene, CDR1 is MDHEN and CDR2 is SYDVKM. J was trimmed by 7 bases and V by 3 bases; bases with no gene match: 8. The CDR3 length is 15 residues. The CDR3 DNA is TGTGCCAGCAGTTTCAGGGGGCCGGGGATACAGCCCCAGCATTTT. It translates to CASSFRGPGIQPQHF.

For this clone: In the same sample, other DNA sequences code for this CDR3. The rearrangement uses TRBV5-1 and TRBJ1-1, with D unresolved. The CDR3 is 14 residues long. V was clipped by 0 bases and J by 0 bases, with 6 bases between them. The germline gives CDR1 SGHRS, CDR2 YFSETQ. The CDR3 DNA sequence: TGCGCCAGCAGCTTGGCCCAATTGAACACTGAAGCTTTCTTT. Translated, it gives CASSLAQLNTEAFF. Together with reference TRBV5-1 and TRBJ1-1, the CDR3 gives the full variable domain: KAGVTQTPRYLIKTRGQQVTLSCSPISGHRSVSWYQQTPGQGLQFLFEYFSETQRNKGNFPGRFSGRQFSNSRSEMNVSTLELGDSALYLCASSLAQLNTEAFFGQGTRLTVV.